This paragraph covers one TCR beta chain sequence. This clonotype occurred many times. This receptor's antigen is unknown. The sample holds no much larger clone one base away, and base qualities are not on file. The time point label of this sample denotes: sample taken at primary tumor resection. The donors were about 65 patients from the lung TRACERx cohort who had early-stage, untreated non-small cell lung cancer. TCR sequencing used whole RNA extracted from tumor and nontumor lung tissue, or from cryopreserved PBMC samples, without cell sorting. Only patients with enough RNA available from two or more tumor regions were chosen for TCR sequencing. A lung pathologist reviewed the tumor and adjacent nontumor lung specimens before the specimens were selected. The data were taken from a study of spatial heterogeneity in lung cancer (dated by TCRdb to between 2017 and 2020). With regard to the full study: Beta-chain transcripts were consistently detected in greater numbers than alpha-chain transcripts, which likely reflected higher beta-chain transcript abundance. A strong correlation was found between TCR transcript counts in tumor regions and a T cell transcriptional module score from matched bulk RNA-seq. In the raw uncorrected reads, each unique combination of TCR and UMI appeared more than ten times on average. In non-small cell lung cancer, the study quantitatively compared TCR alpha and beta repertoires across several tumor regions, matched nontumor lung, and blood. Nonsynonymous mutation counts, determined by whole-exome sequencing of tumor tissue, were related to features of the TCR repertoire. At surgery, fewer than 250 tumor regions, 63 to 70 matched nontumor lung samples and 56 PBMC samples were TCR-sequenced for both alpha and beta chains.

Library method: 5' RACE. The instrument was a NextSeq 500. The TCR library protocol attached a unique molecular identifier to each TCR cDNA molecule to allow correction of PCR and sequencing errors. The authors' pipeline ran thus. TCR identification, UMI-based error correction and CDR3 extraction were all carried out with Decombinator tools. TCRs above a frequency of 2 per 1,000, corresponding to the top 1% of the tumor frequency distribution, were defined as expanded. Expanded tumor TCRs were classed as regional if statistically deemed absent (corrected P<0.05) from at least one tumor region, otherwise ubiquitous. Rényi diversity was computed with the R vegan package after subsampling each repertoire 100 times to 5,000 TCRs. CDR3 similarity networks were built from amino acid triplet string-kernel similarity, connecting CDR3s with pairwise similarity above 0.82. TCRdb trimmed public reads at Q25 via fastp, called clones via MiXCR and kept in-frame beta chains. When rows share a CDR3 protein, they turn into one entry using the most common DNA and genes. V and J calls and clone size were set by TCRdb, not the authors. Recorded for this sample are under 20,000 distinct CDR3 sequences; 4.5% to 7% of them occurred a single time. The ten top clones hold under 13% of the sample.

Overall study outcomes, separate from this receptor: TCR-seq coverage of tumor T cells was estimated to be only roughly 7.5% for alpha chains and approximately 12% for beta chains. Confirming at a functional level the hypothesis that regional TCRs recognize regional mutations was considered to require additional single-cell paired TCR alpha and beta sequencing. The number of expanded intratumoral alpha and beta TCRs correlated with the tumor nonsynonymous mutation count. The count of ubiquitous expanded TCRs correlated with the count of ubiquitous nonsynonymous mutations, and the count of regional expanded TCRs correlated with the count of regional nonsynonymous mutations.

CDR1 SGHTA and CDR2 FQGTGA are derived from the germline V gene. V is clipped by 5 bases and J by 1 base, and the sequence between their germline boundaries is 8 bases long. The CDR3 has 13 amino acids, counting the end cysteine and phenylalanine. Only the CDR3 part of the read is kept: 39 bases, read in frame from the first base. This TCR was sampled from a female donor with early-stage non-small cell lung cancer. Sequenced here: lung tumor tissue, sampled at surgery. The rearranged segments are TRBV7-3 and TRBJ1-1; there is no confident call for the D gene. This receptor has the CDR3 CASSATGNTEAFF. The DNA sequence reads TGTGCCAGCAGCGCGACGGGGAACACTGAAGCTTTCTTT.